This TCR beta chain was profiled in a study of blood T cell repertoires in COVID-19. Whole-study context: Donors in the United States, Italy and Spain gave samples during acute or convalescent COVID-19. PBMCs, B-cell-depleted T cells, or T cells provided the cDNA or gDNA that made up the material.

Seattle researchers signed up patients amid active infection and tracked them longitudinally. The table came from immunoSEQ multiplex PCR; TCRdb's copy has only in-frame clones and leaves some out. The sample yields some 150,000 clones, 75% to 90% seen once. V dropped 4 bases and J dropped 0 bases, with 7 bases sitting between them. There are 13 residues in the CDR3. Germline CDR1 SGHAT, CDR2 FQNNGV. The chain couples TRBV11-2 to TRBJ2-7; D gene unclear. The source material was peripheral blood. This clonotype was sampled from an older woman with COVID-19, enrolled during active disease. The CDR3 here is CASSSDSSYEQYF. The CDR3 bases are TGTGCCAGCAGCTCCGACTCCTCCTACGAGCAGTACTTC.